This T cell receptor beta chain is drawn from a study of T cells in localized non-small cell lung cancer. Profiling relied on immunoSEQ multiplex PCR, and the TCRdb table lists in-frame clones only, not all of them. This table holds 90,000 to 95,000 clones, approximately 86% found once. The study's findings and limits: In uninvolved adjacent lung, T cell clonality reached its highest value, exceeding tumor.

This clone has a single count. Its antigen is undetermined. The sequences come from peripheral blood, collected before any cancer treatment. The receptor's source is a man between 40 and 75 years old with stage I squamous cell lung carcinoma.

The CDR3 DNA sequence: TGTGCCAGCAGCTTAGTTGGACAGGGTCAAGAGACCCAGTACTTC. This translates into CASSLVGQGQETQYF. The genes are TRBV7-6 and TRBJ2-5, with TRBD1 matching over 8 bases. This CDR3 has 15 residues. Germline V gene sequence: CDR1 SGHVS, CDR2 FNYEAQ. The ends lost 1 base at V and 2 bases at J; junction bases unmatched: 3.